This T cell receptor beta chain was sequenced during a study of T cell clonotyping in hematopoietic cell transplantation. Time point indicated: recipient sample about 28 days before transplant, after cytoreduction. Germline V gives CDR1 SGDLS, CDR2 YYNGEE. The CDR3 contains 14 residues. Between the trimmed V and J ends, which lost 0 bases and 5 bases, there was a span of 9 bases. Data came from immunoSEQ multiplex PCR; TCRdb stores just in-frame clones and leaves some out. The sample has about 41,000 clones; approximately 81% are singletons. The material was peripheral blood mononuclear cells, obtained before stem cell transplant. This sequence was found in a man in his 60s with acute myeloid leukemia. Some clones in this sample may be carry-over from other donors' samples. J is TRBJ1-5 and V is TRBV9; D remains unclear. Here the CDR3 reads CASSVGSVYQPQHF. The CDR3, as DNA: TGTGCCAGCAGCGTAGGGTCAGTTTATCAGCCCCAGCATTTT.